This T cell receptor (beta chain) is drawn from a study of tumor and adjacent non-tumor tissue in lung cancer. This sample's RNA came from whole unsorted tissue. This clonotype was counted only a few times. A much larger clone differs from this one at a single base, so this may be a read error. A modified ARM-PCR protocol with three rounds of nested PCR amplified TCRbeta. TCRdb reprocessed the multiplex PCR reads via MiXCR and lists one record per CDR3 protein. This sample has around 210,000 distinct CDR3 sequences, with about 71% found just once. The clonotype comes from a man in his sixties with non-small cell lung cancer. The sequenced sample consisted of lung tumor tissue.

The CDR3 nucleotides read TGCAGCGTTCAAGTGACTAACTATGGCTACACCTTC. Its protein is CSVQVTNYGYTF. The chain joins TRBV29-1 to TRBJ1-2; D ambiguous. Between the trimmed V and J ends, which lost 5 bases and 0 bases, there was a span of 7 bases. This CDR3 has 12 amino acids. Germline CDR1 SQVTM, CDR2 ANQGSEA.